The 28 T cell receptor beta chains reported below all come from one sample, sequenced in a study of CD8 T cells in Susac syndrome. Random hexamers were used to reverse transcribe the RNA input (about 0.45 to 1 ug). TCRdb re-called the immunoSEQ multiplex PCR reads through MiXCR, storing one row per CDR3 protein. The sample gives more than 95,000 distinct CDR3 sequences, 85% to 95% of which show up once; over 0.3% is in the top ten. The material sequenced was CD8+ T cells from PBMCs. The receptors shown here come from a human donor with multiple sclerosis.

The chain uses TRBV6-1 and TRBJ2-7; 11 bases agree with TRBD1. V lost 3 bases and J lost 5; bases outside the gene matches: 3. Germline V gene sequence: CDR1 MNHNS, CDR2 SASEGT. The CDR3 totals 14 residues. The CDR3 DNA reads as TGTGCCAGCAGTGAGTGGGACAGGGGGAACGAGCAGTACTTC. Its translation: CASSEWDRGNEQYF.

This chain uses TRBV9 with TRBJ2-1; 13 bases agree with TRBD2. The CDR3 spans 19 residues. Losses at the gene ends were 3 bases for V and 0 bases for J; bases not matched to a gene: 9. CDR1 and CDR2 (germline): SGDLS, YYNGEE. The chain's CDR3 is CASSDTGTSGIISYNEQFF. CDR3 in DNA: TGTGCCAGCAGCGATACCGGGACTAGCGGGATTATCTCCTACAATGAGCAGTTCTTC. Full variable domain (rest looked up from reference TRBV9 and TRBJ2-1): DSGVTQTPKHLITATGQRVTLRCSPRSGDLSVYWYQQSLDQGLQFLIQYYNGEERAKGNILERFSAQQFPDLHSELNLSSLELGDSALYFCASSDTGTSGIISYNEQFFGPGTRLTVL.

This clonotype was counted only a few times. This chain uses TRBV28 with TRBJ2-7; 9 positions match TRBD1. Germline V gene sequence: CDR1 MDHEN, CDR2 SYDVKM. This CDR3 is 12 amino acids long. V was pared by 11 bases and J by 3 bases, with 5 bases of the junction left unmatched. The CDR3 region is CAVEDRGYEQYF. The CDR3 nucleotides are TGTGCCGTTGAGGACAGGGGCTACGAGCAGTACTTC.

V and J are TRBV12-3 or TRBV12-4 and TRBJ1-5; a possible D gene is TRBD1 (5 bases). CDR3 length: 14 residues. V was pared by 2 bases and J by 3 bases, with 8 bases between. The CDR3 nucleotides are TGTGCCAGCAGTTTAATAGGGACCAATCAGCCCCAGCATTTT. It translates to CASSLIGTNQPQHF.

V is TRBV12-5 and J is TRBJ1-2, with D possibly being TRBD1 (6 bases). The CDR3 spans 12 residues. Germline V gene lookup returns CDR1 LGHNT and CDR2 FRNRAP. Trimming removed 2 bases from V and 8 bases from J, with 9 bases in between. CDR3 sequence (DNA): TGTGCTAGTGGTTTGCACAGGGACGGCTACACCTTC. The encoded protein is CASGLHRDGYTF.

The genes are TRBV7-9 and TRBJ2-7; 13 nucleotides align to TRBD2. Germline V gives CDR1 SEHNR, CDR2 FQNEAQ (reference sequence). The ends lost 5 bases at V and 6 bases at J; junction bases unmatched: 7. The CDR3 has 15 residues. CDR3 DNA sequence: TGTGCCAGCAGCCCCAGGACTAGCGGGAGAGCCGAGCAGTACGTC. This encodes CASSPRTSGRAEQYV.

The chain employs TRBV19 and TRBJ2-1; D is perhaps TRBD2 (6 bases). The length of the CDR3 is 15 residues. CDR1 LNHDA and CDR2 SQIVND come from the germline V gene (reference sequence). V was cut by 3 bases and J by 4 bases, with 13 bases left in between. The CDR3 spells CASSMAGLGYNEQFF. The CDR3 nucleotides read TGTGCCAGTAGTATGGCGGGGTTGGGATACAATGAGCAGTTCTTC.

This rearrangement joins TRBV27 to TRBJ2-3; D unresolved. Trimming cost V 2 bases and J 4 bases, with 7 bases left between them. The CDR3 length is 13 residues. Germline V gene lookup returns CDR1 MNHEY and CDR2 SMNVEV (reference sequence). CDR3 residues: CASSLRVADTQYF. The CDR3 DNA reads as TGTGCCAGCAGTTTACGGGTGGCAGATACGCAGTATTTT.

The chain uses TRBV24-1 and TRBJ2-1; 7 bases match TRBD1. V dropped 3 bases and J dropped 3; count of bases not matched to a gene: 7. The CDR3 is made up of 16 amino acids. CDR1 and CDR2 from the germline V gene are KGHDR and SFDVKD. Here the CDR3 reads CATSDPDRQDYNEQFF. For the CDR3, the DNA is TGTGCCACCAGTGATCCGGACAGGCAGGACTACAATGAGCAGTTCTTC.

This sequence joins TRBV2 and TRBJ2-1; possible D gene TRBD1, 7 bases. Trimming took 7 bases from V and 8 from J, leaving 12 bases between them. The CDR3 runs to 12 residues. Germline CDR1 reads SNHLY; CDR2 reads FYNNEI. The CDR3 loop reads CASTPGGYEQFF. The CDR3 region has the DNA TGTGCCAGCACCCCAGGGGGGTATGAGCAGTTCTTC.

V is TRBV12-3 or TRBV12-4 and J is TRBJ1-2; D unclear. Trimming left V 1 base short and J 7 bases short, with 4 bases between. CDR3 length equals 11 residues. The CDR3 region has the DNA TGTGCCAGCAGTTTAGGCAGTGGCTACACCTTC. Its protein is CASSLGSGYTF.

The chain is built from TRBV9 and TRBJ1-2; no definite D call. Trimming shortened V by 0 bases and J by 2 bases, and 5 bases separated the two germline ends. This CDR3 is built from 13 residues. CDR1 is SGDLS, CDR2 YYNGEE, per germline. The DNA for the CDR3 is TGTGCCAGCAGCGTAGCCGGAAACTATGGCTACACCTTC. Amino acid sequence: CASSVAGNYGYTF.

CDR3 loop: CASSLGTSGKNEQFF. The CDR3 DNA reads as TGTGCCAGCAGTCTCGGGACTAGCGGCAAAAATGAGCAGTTCTTC. The chain links TRBV27 to TRBJ2-1; TRBD2 agrees at 11 bases. The CDR3 covers 15 residues. Trimming took 5 bases from V and 7 from J; bases not matched to a gene: 7. Germline V CDR1 and CDR2: MNHEY, SMNVEV (reference sequence).

DNA of the CDR3: TGCAGTGCTCGCGACGGACTATTTGAGCAGTTCTTC. This gives the protein CSARDGLFEQFF. The gene calls are TRBV20-1 and TRBJ2-1, with D possibly matching TRBD2 (6 bases). The CDR3 extends over 12 amino acids. The V and J ends lost 5 bases and 9 bases respectively, with 14 bases between them. In germline, CDR1 is DFQATT, CDR2 SNEGSKA (reference sequence).

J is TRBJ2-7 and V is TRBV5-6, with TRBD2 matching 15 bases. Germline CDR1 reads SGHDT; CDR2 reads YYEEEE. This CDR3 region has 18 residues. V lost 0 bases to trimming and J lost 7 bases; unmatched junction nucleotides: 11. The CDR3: CASSLAFGLAGGPGEQYV. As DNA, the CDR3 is TGTGCCAGCAGCTTGGCCTTCGGACTAGCGGGAGGGCCGGGGGAGCAGTACGTC.

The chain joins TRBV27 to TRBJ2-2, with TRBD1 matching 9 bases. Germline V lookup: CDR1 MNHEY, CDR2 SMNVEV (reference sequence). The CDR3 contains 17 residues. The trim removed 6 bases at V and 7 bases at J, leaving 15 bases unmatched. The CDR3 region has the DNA TGTGCCAGCAGCACTTCAACAGGGGGCGCTCAGCACGGGGAGCTGTTTTTT. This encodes CASSTSTGGAQHGELFF.

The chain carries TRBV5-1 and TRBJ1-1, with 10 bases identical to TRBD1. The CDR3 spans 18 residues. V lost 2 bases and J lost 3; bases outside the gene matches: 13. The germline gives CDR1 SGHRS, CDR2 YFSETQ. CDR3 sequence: CASSFRQGASGWDTEAFF. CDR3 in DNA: TGCGCCAGCAGCTTTCGACAGGGGGCATCGGGTTGGGACACTGAAGCTTTCTTT.

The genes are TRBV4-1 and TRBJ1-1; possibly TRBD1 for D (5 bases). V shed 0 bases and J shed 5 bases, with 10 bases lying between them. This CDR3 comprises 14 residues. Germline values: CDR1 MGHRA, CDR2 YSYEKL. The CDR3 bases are TGCGCCAGCAGCCAAGATCCGTGGGGGACTGAAGCTTTCTTT. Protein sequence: CASSQDPWGTEAFF.

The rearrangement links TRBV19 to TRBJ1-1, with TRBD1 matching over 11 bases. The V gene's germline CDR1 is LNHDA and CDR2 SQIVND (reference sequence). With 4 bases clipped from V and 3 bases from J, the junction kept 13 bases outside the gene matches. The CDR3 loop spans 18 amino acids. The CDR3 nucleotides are TGTGCCAGTAGTAAAGCCCGGGACAGGGGGTATCGGTACACTGAAGCTTTCTTT. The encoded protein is CASSKARDRGYRYTEAFF.

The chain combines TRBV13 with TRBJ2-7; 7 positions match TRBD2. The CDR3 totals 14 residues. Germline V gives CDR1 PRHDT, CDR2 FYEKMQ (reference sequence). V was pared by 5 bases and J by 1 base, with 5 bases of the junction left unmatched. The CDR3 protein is CASSQRDYSYEQYV. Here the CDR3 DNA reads TGTGCCAGCAGCCAAAGGGACTATTCCTACGAGCAGTACGTC.

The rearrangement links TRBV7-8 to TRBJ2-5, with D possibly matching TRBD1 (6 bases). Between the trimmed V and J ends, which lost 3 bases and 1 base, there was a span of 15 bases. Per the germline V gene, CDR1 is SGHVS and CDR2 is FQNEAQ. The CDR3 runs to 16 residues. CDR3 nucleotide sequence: TGTGCCAGCAGCTTCTCCCCCGGGACACCCCAAGAGACCCAGTACTTC. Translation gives CASSFSPGTPQETQYF.

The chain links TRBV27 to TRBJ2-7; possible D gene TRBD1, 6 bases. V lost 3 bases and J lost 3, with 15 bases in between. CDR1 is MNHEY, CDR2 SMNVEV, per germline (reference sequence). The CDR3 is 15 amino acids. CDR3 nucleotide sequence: TGTGCCAGCAGTTTTGGGAACAGGGCCCACTACGAGCAGTACTTC. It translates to CASSFGNRAHYEQYF.

The CDR3 protein is CSAAATGGAFYGYTF. In DNA, the CDR3 is TGCAGCGCCGCGGCGACGGGGGGCGCATTCTATGGCTACACCTTC. This chain links TRBV29-1 with TRBJ1-2, with TRBD1 as a possible D gene (6 bases). This CDR3 is 15 amino acids long. V was clipped by 7 bases and J by 4 bases, with 22 bases between them. Per germline, CDR1 SQVTM and CDR2 ANQGSEA.

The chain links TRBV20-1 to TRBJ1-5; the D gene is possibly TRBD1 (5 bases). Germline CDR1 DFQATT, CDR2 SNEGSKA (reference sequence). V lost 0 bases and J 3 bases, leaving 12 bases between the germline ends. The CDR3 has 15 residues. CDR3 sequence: CSARDLGDANQPQHF. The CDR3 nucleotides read TGCAGTGCTAGAGATTTAGGGGACGCCAATCAGCCCCAGCATTTT.

The CDR3 coding sequence is TGTGCCAGCAGCTCACCCTCCGGGACAGGGAACACCGGGGAGCTGTTTTTT. Protein: CASSSPSGTGNTGELFF. This rearrangement joins TRBV7-3 to TRBJ2-2; 8 nucleotides agree with TRBD1. CDR1 and CDR2 from the germline V gene are SGHTA and FQGTGA. V lost 4 bases and J lost 1; bases outside the gene matches: 8. The CDR3 is 17 amino acids. The entire variable domain, with the rest obtained from reference TRBV7-3 and TRBJ2-2, is as follows: GAGVSQTPSNKVTEKGKYVELRCDPISGHTALYWYRQSLGQGPEFLIYFQGTGAADDSGLPNDRFFAVRPEGSVSTLKIQRTERGDSAVYLCASSSPSGTGNTGELFFGEGSRLTVL.

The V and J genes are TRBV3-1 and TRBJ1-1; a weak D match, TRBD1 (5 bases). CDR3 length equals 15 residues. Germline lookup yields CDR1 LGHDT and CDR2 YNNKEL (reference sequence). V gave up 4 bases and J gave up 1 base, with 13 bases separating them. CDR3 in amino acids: CASSPKFQGNTEAFF. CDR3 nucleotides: TGTGCCAGCAGCCCCAAGTTTCAGGGGAACACTGAAGCTTTCTTT.

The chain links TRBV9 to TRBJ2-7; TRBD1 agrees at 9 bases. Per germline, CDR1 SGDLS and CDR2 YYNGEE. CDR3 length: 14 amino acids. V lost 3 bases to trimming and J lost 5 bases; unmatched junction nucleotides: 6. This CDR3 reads CASSGRDRDHEQYF. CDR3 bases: TGTGCCAGCAGCGGCCGGGACAGGGACCACGAGCAGTACTTC.

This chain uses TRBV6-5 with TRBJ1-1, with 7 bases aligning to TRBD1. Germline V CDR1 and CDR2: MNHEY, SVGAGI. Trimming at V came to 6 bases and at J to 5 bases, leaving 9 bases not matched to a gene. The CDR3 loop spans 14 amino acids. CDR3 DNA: TGTGCCAGCAGAGAGGACAGGCTCGTGACTGAAGCTTTCTTT. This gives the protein CASREDRLVTEAFF.